What follows are 22 T cell receptor beta chains derived from one specimen sequenced in a study of T cell responses to AZD1222 COVID-19 vaccine. Sequencing was performed with immunoSEQ multiplex PCR; in TCRdb, only in-frame clones are kept and a portion is missing. The top ten clones hold 4.4% of a sample with around 120,000 clones, nearly 90% of them seen once. The sequencing used peripheral blood, collected on day 0 of AZD1222 vaccination. These receptors all come from an adult in good health.

The gene calls are TRBV19 and TRBJ1-5; D is unclear. The germline CDR1 and CDR2 sequences are LNHDA and SQIVND (reference sequence). V was cut by 1 base and J by 2 bases, with 15 bases left in between. This CDR3 is 17 amino acids long. The CDR3 reads CASSIGSQLTGNQPQHF. In DNA form, the CDR3 reads TGTGCCAGTAGTATAGGATCACAGTTAACGGGCAATCAGCCCCAGCATTTT. The full variable domain, with the rest looked up from reference TRBV19 and TRBJ1-5, is DGGITQSPKYLFRKEGQNVTLSCEQNLNHDAMYWYRQDPGQGLRLIYYSQIVNDFQKGDIAEGYSVSREKKESFPLTVTSAQKNPTAFYLCASSIGSQLTGNQPQHFGDGTRLSIL.

This chain joins TRBV30 and TRBJ2-1, with TRBD1 matching 8 bases. Germline loops: CDR1 GTSNPN, CDR2 SVGIG (reference sequence). The CDR3 is 15 residues long. The V and J ends lost 2 bases and 4 bases, in that order; junction bases with no gene match: 7. The CDR3 DNA sequence: TGTGCCTGGAGTCTTCCGGGACAGGCGTACAATGAGCAGTTCTTC. It specifies CAWSLPGQAYNEQFF.

This sequence joins TRBV29-1 and TRBJ2-1; D is undetermined. From germline, CDR1 is SQVTM and CDR2 ANQGSEA. This CDR3 has 12 amino acids. V lost 7 bases and J 8 bases, leaving 15 bases between the germline ends. The CDR3 here is CSAMNLVYEQFF. The CDR3 nucleotides read TGCAGCGCGATGAACCTAGTCTATGAGCAGTTCTTC.

The CDR3 is CASSLAGSEAFF. The DNA for the CDR3 is TGTGCCAGCAGCTTAGCAGGGTCTGAAGCTTTCTTT. The chain is built from TRBV13 and TRBJ1-1; D may be TRBD1 (5 bases). This CDR3 has 12 amino acids. V lost 1 base to trimming and J lost 6 bases, with 6 bases between them. Looked up from germline, CDR1 is PRHDT and CDR2 is FYEKMQ (reference sequence).

This clone has a handful of counts. The V gene is TRBV7-2, the J gene TRBJ2-2; 9 bases are a match to TRBD1. Trimming took 0 bases from V and 5 from J; bases not matched to a gene: 10. The germline V gene has CDR1 SGHTA and CDR2 FQGNSA. The CDR3 extends over 18 amino acids. CDR3 amino acids: CASSLARGQGKVTGELFF. DNA of the CDR3: TGTGCCAGCAGCTTAGCGCGGGGACAGGGAAAGGTGACCGGGGAGCTGTTTTTT.

The chain employs TRBV7-6 and TRBJ2-3; D is unresolved. This CDR3 has 12 amino acids. Germline V gene data show CDR1 as SGHVS and CDR2 as FNYEAQ. V was pared by 2 bases and J by 6 bases, with 6 bases between. In nucleotides, the CDR3 is TGTGCCAGCAGCTTATCGATGGATACGCAGTATTTT. It specifies CASSLSMDTQYF.

The CDR3 loop reads CSVSEQGGSYGYTF. CDR3 nucleotide sequence: TGCAGCGTGAGCGAACAGGGGGGGAGCTATGGCTACACCTTC. The V gene is TRBV29-1, the J gene TRBJ1-2, with 8 nucleotides matching TRBD1. Trimming took 6 bases from V and 4 from J; bases not matched to a gene: 10. Germline V gives CDR1 SQVTM, CDR2 ANQGSEA. The CDR3 runs to 14 residues.

CDR3 loop: CASRPGEDNQPQHF. Here the CDR3 DNA reads TGTGCCAGCAGGCCAGGGGAGGACAATCAGCCCCAGCATTTT. The chain has TRBV28 and TRBJ1-5; D might be TRBD1 (6 bases). With 6 bases removed from V and 3 bases from J, the gap between germline ends came to 12 bases. The CDR3 covers 14 residues. The V gene's germline CDR1 is MDHEN and CDR2 SYDVKM.

The rearrangement joins TRBV7-9 to TRBJ2-7, with TRBD1 matching over 8 bases. There are 16 residues in the CDR3. Germline CDR1 and CDR2: SEHNR and FQNEAQ (reference sequence). The V segment lost 6 bases and the J segment 2 bases; nucleotides outside the gene matches: 12. The CDR3 bases are TGTGCCAGCAGTCCACCCGGGACAGGCCTAACCTACGAGCAGTACTTC. Its protein product is CASSPPGTGLTYEQYF. The entire variable domain, with the rest obtained from reference TRBV7-9 and TRBJ2-7, is as follows: DTGVSQNPRHKITKRGQNVTFRCDPISEHNRLYWYRQTLGQGPEFLTYFQNEAQLEKSRLLSDRFSAERPKGSFSTLEIQRTEQGDSAMYLCASSPPGTGLTYEQYFGPGTRLTVT.

This clone was detected only a few times. The J gene is TRBJ1-1, the V gene TRBV7-8; D uncertain. The CDR3 sequence is 13 residues long. Germline-derived CDR1 and CDR2 are SGHVS and FQNEAQ. V lost 2 bases and J 3 bases, leaving 7 bases between the germline ends. Here the CDR3 DNA reads TGTGCCAGCAGCTTATATGGGGACACTGAAGCTTTCTTT. Its translation: CASSLYGDTEAFF.

The V call is TRBV4-1, the J call TRBJ2-7; D unclear. CDR3 length: 13 residues. V dropped 0 bases and J dropped 5 bases, with 8 bases sitting between them. Germline V gives CDR1 MGHRA, CDR2 YSYEKL. CDR3 DNA sequence: TGCGCCAGCAGCCAAGAAAAGAGGCACGAGCAGTACTTC. This codes for CASSQEKRHEQYF.

The gene calls are TRBV10-1 and TRBJ2-1, with 13 bases lining up with TRBD2. The germline V gene has CDR1 WNHNN and CDR2 SYGVQD (reference sequence). V shed 3 bases and J 8 bases; nucleotides not matched to a gene: 7. The CDR3 length is 16 residues. CDR3 protein: CASSDPGTSGTYEQFF. The CDR3 DNA follows: TGCGCCAGCAGTGACCCAGGGACTAGCGGGACGTATGAGCAGTTCTTC.

The V call is TRBV5-6, the J call TRBJ2-3; the match to TRBD2 covers 8 bases. Germline V CDR1 and CDR2: SGHDT, YYEEEE. CDR3 length: 16 residues. The V segment lost 4 bases and the J segment 1 base; nucleotides outside the gene matches: 8. For the CDR3, the DNA is TGTGCCAGCAGCATTAAGCGGGAGTACCGCACAGATACGCAGTATTTT. Amino acids: CASSIKREYRTDTQYF.

The rearrangement links TRBV19 to TRBJ1-1; D is unclear. The CDR3 runs 15 residues. The V and J ends lost 3 bases and 4 bases respectively, with 15 bases between them. The germline V gene has CDR1 LNHDA and CDR2 SQIVND (reference sequence). The CDR3: CASSIYNPIRTEAFF. CDR3 coding DNA: TGTGCCAGTAGTATTTATAACCCAATTCGCACTGAAGCTTTCTTT.

This chain uses TRBV5-4 with TRBJ1-4; D remains unclear. Trimming pared 0 bases from V and 7 bases from J, leaving 1 base between. CDR1 and CDR2 (germline): SGHNT, YYREEE (reference sequence). The CDR3 covers 11 residues. This chain's CDR3 is CASSLGEKLFF. The CDR3 DNA reads as TGTGCCAGCAGCTTGGGTGAAAAACTGTTTTTT.

As DNA, the CDR3 is TGTGCCAGTGGGACTGGGGCCAACGTCCTGACTTTC. Encoded protein: CASGTGANVLTF. The chain is built from TRBV2 and TRBJ2-6; D is unclear. This CDR3 is 12 amino acids long. Trimming removed 9 bases from V and 2 bases from J, with 5 bases in between. Germline CDR1 reads SNHLY; CDR2 reads FYNNEI.

This clone was counted a single time. The J gene is TRBJ2-2, the V gene TRBV18; no definite D call. V lost 1 base, J lost 0 bases, and 9 bases lay in between. CDR3 length: 16 residues. Germline V gives CDR1 KGHSH, CDR2 LQKENI. The CDR3, as DNA: TGTGCCAGCTCACCACTACCAGCAACGAACACCGGGGAGCTGTTTTTT. Translated, it gives CASSPLPATNTGELFF.

The chain employs TRBV5-1 and TRBJ2-1; D might be TRBD1 (6 bases). Germline V lookup: CDR1 SGHRS, CDR2 YFSETQ. V lost 4 bases and J lost 0, with 8 bases in between. The CDR3 totals 14 residues. CDR3 protein: CASSRDTSYNEQFF. The CDR3 DNA follows: TGCGCCAGCAGCAGGGACACCTCCTACAATGAGCAGTTCTTC.

The chain joins TRBV29-1 to TRBJ2-7; 10 bases line up with TRBD1. This CDR3 is 15 amino acids long. Germline V gene sequence: CDR1 SQVTM, CDR2 ANQGSEA. Trimming at V came to 7 bases and at J to 3 bases, leaving 12 bases not matched to a gene. The CDR3 is CSATQSGTGVYEQYF. The CDR3 DNA reads TGCAGCGCCACTCAATCGGGGACAGGGGTCTACGAGCAGTACTTC.

This clone was seen a handful of times. This chain connects TRBV28 to TRBJ2-2; 8 nucleotides line up with TRBD2. Germline V gene sequence: CDR1 MDHEN, CDR2 SYDVKM. Germline trimming cut 7 bases from V and 5 bases from J; bases unmatched to any gene: 12. The CDR3 is 16 residues long. The CDR3 region has the DNA TGTGCCAGCACCACTTACGGGGGGGTGCTAACCGGGGAGCTGTTTTTT. Translation: CASTTYGGVLTGELFF.

The chain carries TRBV19 and TRBJ1-2; D perhaps matches TRBD1 (5 bases). The CDR3 length is 13 residues. Trimming stripped 3 bases from V and 6 bases from J, with 11 bases between. Germline V gene sequence: CDR1 LNHDA, CDR2 SQIVND (reference sequence). The CDR3 DNA sequence: TGTGCCAGTAGTATCGGACAATGGCATGGCTACACCTTC. This encodes CASSIGQWHGYTF.

This sequence joins TRBV11-2 and TRBJ2-1; TRBD2 agrees at 15 bases. The CDR3 is 19 residues long. Trimming at V came to 4 bases and at J to 6 bases, leaving 13 bases not matched to a gene. Germline CDR1 is SGHAT and CDR2 is FQNNGV. CDR3 sequence reads: CASSWWTSGGAPTGNEQFF. In nucleotides, the CDR3 is TGTGCCAGCAGCTGGTGGACTAGCGGGGGGGCCCCTACTGGCAATGAGCAGTTCTTC.